Listed below are T cell receptor beta chains from one sample, sequenced in a study of regulatory T cells in long-lasting Graves disease. TCRdb re-called the multiplex PCR reads through MiXCR, storing one row per CDR3 protein. The repertoire has about 470,000 distinct CDR3 sequences, 20% to 25% of them found once; the top ten carry over 6%. The source was peripheral blood mononuclear cells (PBMCs), collected when the disease was refractory, from a patient treated with antithyroid drugs. The receptors stem from a female donor with Graves disease. Each CDR3 is given with its conserved first and last residue. D genes are given only for firm matches. Clone size is not always given. Where it is, it says once, few, many or a class for expanded clones.

CDR3nt	CDR3aa	j_gene	abundance	d_gene	v_gene
TGTGCCAGCAGTGAGGCCAGCGGGGGGAGGGAGACCCAGTACTTC	CASSEASGGRETQYF	TRBJ2-5	many	TRBD2	TRBV6-1
TGCAGCGTTGAAGTAGTGGACGAGCAGTACTTC	CSVEVVDEQYF	TRBJ2-7	few	-	TRBV29-1
TGTACCAGCAGCCAAGGGCAGGGCGAAGCTTTCTTT	CTSSQGQGEAFF	TRBJ1-1	many	-	TRBV3-1
TGTGCCAGCAGCGACGGGGCCCGCGGAAACACCATATATTTT	CASSDGARGNTIYF	TRBJ1-3	many	-	TRBV27
TGTGCCACCAGTGATAGTGCCTACGAGCAGTACTTC	CATSDSAYEQYF	TRBJ2-7	many	-	TRBV24-1
TGTGCCAGCAGGCTCGGACAGGGGCTTAATTCACCCCTCCACTTT	CASRLGQGLNSPLHF	TRBJ1-6	many	TRBD1	TRBV2
TGTGCCAGCAGCCGGGGACCGATAGACGGGGAGCTGTTTTTT	CASSRGPIDGELFF	TRBJ2-2	many	-	TRBV7-3
TGTGCCAGCAGCTTAGTAGGAACAGGGGGAAGTCTTGGCTACACCTTC	CASSLVGTGGSLGYTF	TRBJ1-2	-	TRBD1	TRBV7-9
TGTGCCAGCAGCCAAACAGGGAACACTGAAGCTTTCTTT	CASSQTGNTEAFF	TRBJ1-1	many	-	TRBV4-3
TGTGCCAGCAGCTTAGACCGGCCATCCTCTCTCTACACCTTC	CASSLDRPSSLYTF	TRBJ1-2	many	-	TRBV7-2
TGTGCCAGCAGCCCGAGGGCAGCGAACACTGAAGCTTTCTTT	CASSPRAANTEAFF	TRBJ1-1	many	-	TRBV3-1
TGTGCCAGCAGGCAATCGGGACTAGGCAGGGATGAGCAGTTCTTC	CASRQSGLGRDEQFF	TRBJ2-1	few	TRBD2	TRBV12-3/TRBV12-4
TGCGCCAGCACCTGGCGGGGGCCGAACACTGAAGCTTTCTTT	CASTWRGPNTEAFF	TRBJ1-1	-	-	TRBV5-1
TGTGCCAGCAGCGCTCACCCCTCCCTGAACACTGAAGCTTTCTTT	CASSAHPSLNTEAFF	TRBJ1-1	-	-	TRBV9
TGTGCCAGCAGCTTGGGGTTAGAGGGGGGCGGCTACACCTTC	CASSLGLEGGGYTF	TRBJ1-2	few	-	TRBV7-2
TGTGCCAGCAGCTTCGGGGGGGGGGACCCCGCTAACTATGGCTACACCTTC	CASSFGGGDPANYGYTF	TRBJ1-2	few	-	TRBV7-9
TGCAGCGTACAAACAGGGCTCCAGCACGGGACCCAGTACTTC	CSVQTGLQHGTQYF	TRBJ2-5	many	-	TRBV29-1
TGTGCCAACAGCCCGATTGAGGGGGCAAAACAAGAGACCCAGTACTTC	CANSPIEGAKQETQYF	TRBJ2-5	-	TRBD1	TRBV7-2
TGTGCCAGCAGTCCGGGGGGACAGGGCTACGAGCAGTACTTC	CASSPGGQGYEQYF	TRBJ2-7	many	TRBD1	TRBV12-3/TRBV12-4
TGTGCCAGCAGCGACCGGAACACCTTCAATCAGCCCCAGCATTTT	CASSDRNTFNQPQHF	TRBJ1-5	-	-	TRBV12-3/TRBV12-4
TGTGCCAGCAGCCGGTTAGGGGGGCAACAGTACTTC	CASSRLGGQQYF	TRBJ2-7	once	-	TRBV11-3
TGTGCCAGCAGTCCGGGACACAACAATGAGCAGTTCTTC	CASSPGHNNEQFF	TRBJ2-1	-	-	TRBV28
TGTGCCAGCAGCCAGGTGGAGGCCGGGGAGCTGTTTTTT	CASSQVEAGELFF	TRBJ2-2	few	-	TRBV3-1
TGTGCCAGCCGCCGTGGAGGGGGCGTCTATGGCTACACCTTC	CASRRGGGVYGYTF	TRBJ1-2	-	TRBD1	TRBV9